The present T cell receptor (beta chain) was sequenced within a study of early T cells in non-severe SARS-CoV-2 infection. Study information: With bulk RNA from unsorted whole blood as input, sequencing yielded unpaired chains.

Unique molecular identifiers were added to individual cDNA molecules. TCRdb used MiXCR to reprocess the 5' RACE reads, holding one entry per CDR3 protein. The repertoire holds some 40,000 distinct CDR3 sequences, with 3.5% to 4% as singletons. The junction had 6 bases not matched to a gene; V was cut back by 5 bases and J by 5 bases. The germline gives CDR1 SGHTA, CDR2 FQGNSA. The CDR3 covers 15 residues. This clonotype was picked up many times. This TCR derives from an adult who was a healthcare worker with PCR-confirmed SARS-CoV-2 infection or an uninfected control (not recorded which). Input material: whole blood. The J gene is TRBJ2-3, the V gene TRBV7-2; 11 bases map to TRBD2. CDR3 DNA: TGTGCCAGCAGCCTAGGACTAGCGGGCAGAGATACGCAGTATTTT. Its protein product is CASSLGLAGRDTQYF. The variable domain in full, with the rest retrieved from reference TRBV7-2 and TRBJ2-3, is GAGVSQSPSNKVTEKGKDVELRCDPISGHTALYWYRQSLGQGLEFLIYFQGNSAPDKSGLPSDRFSAERTGGSVSTLTIQRTQQEDSAVYLCASSLGLAGRDTQYFGPGTRLTVL.